Listed below are T cell receptor beta chains from one sample, sequenced in a study of PD-L1 blockade in urothelial cancer. Here immunoSEQ multiplex PCR was the method, and the copy in TCRdb shows in-frame clones only, minus some. Counted here are fewer than 85,000 clones, about 83% occurring once; the ten biggest clones make up around a tenth. This sample comprised PBMCs, obtained around atezolizumab (anti-PD-L1) treatment. These receptors were taken from a woman in her seventies with urothelial cancer. Both conserved end residues are part of each CDR3. The order of the fields is clone size, V gene, J gene, D gene, CDR3 protein, CDR3 DNA. D genes are given only for firm matches. Only some rows state a clone size, as once, few, many or a class for expanded clones.

abundance: .
v_gene: TRBV5-1
j_gene: TRBJ1-2
d_gene: .
CDR3aa: CASSSNRVDGYTF
CDR3nt: TGCGCCAGCAGCTCAAACAGGGTTGATGGCTACACCTTC

abundance: .
v_gene: TRBV19
j_gene: TRBJ2-5
d_gene: TRBD2
CDR3aa: CASSTGLANQETQYF
CDR3nt: TGTGCCAGTAGTACCGGACTAGCGAACCAAGAGACCCAGTACTTC

abundance: .
v_gene: TRBV6-4
j_gene: TRBJ1-2
d_gene: .
CDR3aa: CASSVVGGYGYTF
CDR3nt: TGTGCCAGCAGTGTAGTAGGGGGCTATGGCTACACCTTC

abundance: .
v_gene: TRBV25-1
j_gene: TRBJ2-1
d_gene: TRBD2
CDR3aa: CASSESSGTIDNEQFF
CDR3nt: TGTGCCAGCAGTGAATCATCCGGGACTATTGACAATGAGCAGTTCTTC

abundance: .
v_gene: TRBV5-1
j_gene: TRBJ1-1
d_gene: TRBD1
CDR3aa: CASSLDGTGGRTEAFF
CDR3nt: TGCGCCAGCAGCTTGGACGGGACAGGGGGCCGCACTGAAGCTTTCTTT

abundance: .
v_gene: TRBV7-9
j_gene: TRBJ1-4
d_gene: .
CDR3aa: CASGRGQPNEKLFF
CDR3nt: TGTGCCAGCGGTCGAGGACAGCCTAATGAAAAACTGTTTTTT

abundance: .
v_gene: TRBV11-2
j_gene: TRBJ2-3
d_gene: .
CDR3aa: CASSFRGSRGTDTQYF
CDR3nt: TGTGCCAGCAGCTTCCGGGGGTCCCGAGGCACAGATACGCAGTATTTT

abundance: few
v_gene: TRBV5-1
j_gene: TRBJ2-5
d_gene: .
CDR3aa: CASSERIQETQYF
CDR3nt: TGCGCCAGCAGCGAGAGAATCCAAGAGACCCAGTACTTC

abundance: .
v_gene: TRBV2
j_gene: TRBJ2-3
d_gene: .
CDR3aa: CASSEALRRMISTDTQYF
CDR3nt: TGTGCCAGCAGTGAAGCGCTTCGGCGGATGATTAGCACAGATACGCAGTATTTT

abundance: .
v_gene: TRBV4-1
j_gene: TRBJ2-6
d_gene: .
CDR3aa: CASSQLGFSGANVLTF
CDR3nt: TGCGCCAGCAGCCAACTCGGGTTCTCTGGGGCCAACGTCCTGACTTTC

abundance: .
v_gene: TRBV5-1
j_gene: TRBJ2-7
d_gene: TRBD2
CDR3aa: CASSPQAGGTYEQYF
CDR3nt: TGCGCCAGCAGCCCACAGGCGGGAGGGACCTACGAGCAGTACTTC

abundance: .
v_gene: TRBV5-6
j_gene: TRBJ2-5
d_gene: TRBD2
CDR3aa: CASSSLGSGGGETQYF
CDR3nt: TGTGCCAGCAGCTCCCTGGGCTCCGGGGGGGGAGAGACCCAGTACTTC

abundance: .
v_gene: TRBV10-3
j_gene: TRBJ1-2
d_gene: TRBD1
CDR3aa: CATLPLTGTNYGYTF
CDR3nt: TGTGCCACCTTGCCCTTGACAGGGACTAACTATGGCTACACCTTC

abundance: .
v_gene: TRBV13
j_gene: TRBJ2-2
d_gene: TRBD2
CDR3aa: CASSKGLAGGIASTGELFF
CDR3nt: TGTGCCAGCAGTAAAGGACTAGCGGGAGGGATAGCGAGCACCGGGGAGCTGTTTTTT

abundance: .
v_gene: TRBV28
j_gene: TRBJ2-5
d_gene: .
CDR3aa: CASSFPAGFQETQYF
CDR3nt: TGTGCCAGCAGTTTCCCCGCGGGATTCCAAGAGACCCAGTACTTC

abundance: .
v_gene: TRBV10-3
j_gene: TRBJ1-4
d_gene: .
CDR3aa: CAISENLGRGNEKLFF
CDR3nt: TGTGCCATCAGTGAAAACTTAGGGAGGGGAAATGAAAAACTGTTTTTT

abundance: .
v_gene: TRBV28
j_gene: TRBJ2-2
d_gene: TRBD2
CDR3aa: CASSFRGGLGTGELFF
CDR3nt: TGTGCCAGCAGTTTTCGGGGGGGTCTGGGTACCGGGGAGCTGTTTTTT

abundance: .
v_gene: TRBV6-5
j_gene: TRBJ2-5
d_gene: TRBD1
CDR3aa: CASSRTGQQETQYF
CDR3nt: TGTGCCAGCTCGCGGACAGGGCAACAAGAGACCCAGTACTTC

abundance: .
v_gene: TRBV7-6
j_gene: TRBJ2-5
d_gene: .
CDR3aa: CASSLYRGGSETQYF
CDR3nt: TGTGCCAGCAGCTTATACAGGGGGGGTTCGGAGACCCAGTACTTC